One and the same sample provided the 23 T cell receptor beta chains below, sequenced in a study of cytomegalovirus exposure and HLA in healthy donors. Primers: 60 Vbeta forward and 13 Jbeta reverse. Method: immunoSEQ multiplex PCR; TCRdb's copy keeps in-frame clones and lacks some. The top ten hold around 2.2% of the sample, which has over 100,000 clones, around 64% seen once. Sequencing was done on a sample of PBMCs. These receptors all come from a woman aged 25 to 45 in good health and CMV-seronegative.

The rearrangement uses TRBV19 and TRBJ1-1; 7 bases align to TRBD1. The CDR3 sequence is 14 residues long. With V trimmed by 4 bases and J by 1 base, 3 bases remained unmatched. Germline V gives CDR1 LNHDA, CDR2 SQIVND (reference sequence). The CDR3 DNA is TGTGCCAGTAGTAGGGGACAGCAGAACACTGAAGCTTTCTTT. Translation: CASSRGQQNTEAFF. Full variable domain (missing parts from reference TRBV19 and TRBJ1-1): DGGITQSPKYLFRKEGQNVTLSCEQNLNHDAMYWYRQDPGQGLRLIYYSQIVNDFQKGDIAEGYSVSREKKESFPLTVTSAQKNPTAFYLCASSRGQQNTEAFFGQGTRLTVV.

This chain links TRBV7-8 with TRBJ2-1; 10 positions agree with TRBD2. Per the germline V gene, CDR1 is SGHVS and CDR2 is FQNEAQ. With 5 bases clipped from V and 5 bases from J, the junction kept 12 bases outside the gene matches. The CDR3 totals 17 residues. CDR3 coding DNA: TGTGCCAGCAGCCCCCTCAGGCTAGCGGGGGCAAACAATGAGCAGTTCTTC. Translating it yields CASSPLRLAGANNEQFF.

CDR3 sequence reads: CASSQDSPLADLSYNEQFF. The CDR3 nucleotides read TGCGCCAGCAGCCAAGATAGCCCCCTAGCGGACCTCTCCTACAATGAGCAGTTCTTC. This chain joins TRBV4-3 and TRBJ2-1, with 7 bases lining up with TRBD2. The CDR3 consists of 19 residues. Germline V CDR1 and CDR2: LGHNA, YSLEER. Trimming took 0 bases from V and 0 from J; bases not matched to a gene: 11.

J is TRBJ2-7 and V is TRBV10-3, with TRBD1 identical over 7 bases. The CDR3 consists of 14 residues. Germline V gene lookup returns CDR1 ENHRY and CDR2 SYGVKD. The V gene end was trimmed by 2 bases and the J gene end by 3 bases; junction bases not matched to a gene: 4. The DNA of the CDR3 is TGTGCCATCAGTGAGGAACAGGGGCTCTACGAGCAGTACTTC. Its translation is CAISEEQGLYEQYF.

V and J are TRBV4-3 and TRBJ1-4; maybe TRBD1 (5 bases). The CDR3 has 16 residues. V lost 0 bases, J lost 4 bases, and 12 bases lay in between. Germline V gene lookup returns CDR1 LGHNA and CDR2 YSLEER. The CDR3 here is CASSQDYPRVNEKLFF. The CDR3 DNA is TGCGCCAGCAGCCAAGATTATCCCAGGGTTAATGAAAAACTGTTTTTT.

The J gene is TRBJ2-2, the V gene TRBV5-1; D gene ambiguous. The CDR3 sequence is 15 residues long. V lost 1 base to trimming and J lost 0 bases, with 7 bases between them. Per the germline V gene, CDR1 is SGHRS and CDR2 is YFSETQ. The DNA for the CDR3 is TGCGCCAGCAGCTTGAGGCAGGCGAACACCGGGGAGCTGTTTTTT. Its protein product is CASSLRQANTGELFF.

The V gene is TRBV7-3, the J gene TRBJ1-5; no reliable D call. The CDR3 spans 13 residues. Germline lookup yields CDR1 SGHTA and CDR2 FQGTGA. V was cut by 2 bases and J by 6 bases, with 8 bases left in between. This CDR3 reads CASSLLLSQPQHF. CDR3 DNA: TGTGCCAGCAGCTTACTCCTGTCTCAGCCCCAGCATTTT.

The chain combines TRBV19 with TRBJ1-1; TRBD1 agrees at 7 bases. The CDR3 is 13 residues long. Germline-derived CDR1 and CDR2 are LNHDA and SQIVND (reference sequence). V lost 5 bases, J lost 0 bases, and 0 bases stayed unmatched. The CDR3 here is CASSDRVNTEAFF. CDR3 nucleotides: TGTGCCAGTAGTGACAGGGTGAACACTGAAGCTTTCTTT. The variable domain in full, completed from reference TRBV19 and TRBJ1-1, reads DGGITQSPKYLFRKEGQNVTLSCEQNLNHDAMYWYRQDPGQGLRLIYYSQIVNDFQKGDIAEGYSVSREKKESFPLTVTSAQKNPTAFYLCASSDRVNTEAFFGQGTRLTVV.

A single count supports this clone. The chain has TRBV30 and TRBJ1-5, with 7 bases that match TRBD1. The CDR3 is made up of 14 amino acids. CDR1 is GTSNPN, CDR2 SVGIG, per germline (reference sequence). V shed 1 base and J 6 bases; nucleotides not matched to a gene: 6. The CDR3 loop is CAWSGTTGTQPQHF. DNA of the CDR3: TGTGCCTGGAGTGGAACGACAGGGACTCAGCCCCAGCATTTT.

This chain joins TRBV5-6 and TRBJ2-3; TRBD2 matches 10 bases. Germline V lookup: CDR1 SGHDT, CDR2 YYEEEE. V lost 4 bases to trimming and J lost 7 bases; unmatched junction nucleotides: 9. CDR3 length: 15 amino acids. CDR3 bases: TGTGCCAGCAGCGGGGGAGCGGGAGGGCCGAATACGCAGTATTTT. Encoded protein: CASSGGAGGPNTQYF.

V and J are TRBV5-6 and TRBJ2-3, with TRBD2 matching over 11 bases. V was pared by 1 base and J by 3 bases, with 10 bases of the junction left unmatched. Germline lookup yields CDR1 SGHDT and CDR2 YYEEEE. The CDR3 loop spans 18 amino acids. CDR3: CASSLTLAGVPWTDTQYF. In nucleotides, the CDR3 is TGTGCCAGCAGCTTGACACTAGCGGGAGTTCCTTGGACAGATACGCAGTATTTT.

V is TRBV11-3 and J is TRBJ2-5; 8 positions match TRBD1. The V gene's germline CDR1 is SGHNT and CDR2 YENEEA. The CDR3 runs 15 residues. V shed 5 bases, J shed 3 bases, and the junction held 8 bases outside the gene matches. CDR3 in DNA: TGTGCCAGCAGCCGGACAGGGAATGGAGAAGAGACCCAGTACTTC. It yields the protein CASSRTGNGEETQYF.

A remark on this clone: The same CDR3 can be traced to other DNA sequences in this sample. The genes are TRBV5-6 and TRBJ2-3; possibly TRBD2 for D (5 bases). Germline-derived CDR1 and CDR2 are SGHDT and YYEEEE. V lost 4 bases to trimming and J lost 1 base, with 7 bases between them. This CDR3 comprises 13 residues. CDR3 DNA sequence: TGTGCCAGCAGCCTTAGCGGCACAGATACGCAGTATTTT. Its protein is CASSLSGTDTQYF.

The genes are TRBV5-6 and TRBJ1-4, with D perhaps matching TRBD1 (5 bases). From germline, CDR1 is SGHDT and CDR2 YYEEEE. V lost 0 bases, J lost 8 bases, and 14 bases lay in between. CDR3 length: 15 residues. CDR3 loop: CASSLAGGLREKLFF. CDR3 nucleotides: TGTGCCAGCAGCTTGGCCGGGGGGTTACGGGAAAAACTGTTTTTT.

As DNA, the CDR3 is TGTGCCAGCTCACCACCCCCGCGCATAGAAGCTTTCTTT. Amino acid sequence: CASSPPPRIEAFF. This chain connects TRBV18 to TRBJ1-1; D uncertain. Trimming shortened V by 0 bases and J by 8 bases, and 10 bases separated the two germline ends. CDR3 length: 13 residues. Germline V gene data show CDR1 as KGHSH and CDR2 as LQKENI.

This sequence joins TRBV5-1 and TRBJ2-7; unclear D gene. CDR3 size: 14 residues. Germline V gene lookup returns CDR1 SGHRS and CDR2 YFSETQ. V lost 4 bases and J 0 bases, leaving 11 bases between the germline ends. CDR3 residues: CASSTFSSSYEQYF. CDR3 bases: TGCGCCAGCAGCACATTTTCCAGCTCCTACGAGCAGTACTTC.

This chain uses TRBV4-1 with TRBJ2-1, with 10 bases identical to TRBD2. V lost 4 bases and J lost 0; bases outside the gene matches: 3. CDR3 length equals 16 residues. The germline V gene encodes CDR1 MGHRA and CDR2 YSYEKL. In DNA form, the CDR3 reads TGCGCCAGCAGCCGAGGACTAGCGGACTCCTACAATGAGCAGTTCTTC. This gives the protein CASSRGLADSYNEQFF.

The rearrangement joins TRBV15 to TRBJ1-5, with D tentatively TRBD1 (5 bases). Germline-derived CDR1 and CDR2 are LNHNV and YYDKDF (reference sequence). Trimming removed 0 bases at V and 2 bases at J, with 8 bases between. The CDR3 length is 15 residues. CDR3 DNA: TGTGCCACCAGCAGAGATTTAGGGGGCAATCAGCCCCAGCATTTT. Its protein product is CATSRDLGGNQPQHF.

The rearrangement links TRBV6-5 to TRBJ1-1; D ambiguous. Between the trimmed V and J ends, which lost 2 bases and 3 bases, there was a span of 16 bases. The CDR3 spans 16 residues. Germline V lookup: CDR1 MNHEY, CDR2 SVGAGI. This CDR3 is CASSYGQAGRYTEAFF. CDR3 nucleotides: TGTGCCAGCAGTTACGGGCAGGCGGGCAGGTACACTGAAGCTTTCTTT.

This chain joins TRBV27 and TRBJ2-1, with 9 bases matching TRBD2. Germline V CDR1 and CDR2: MNHEY, SMNVEV (reference sequence). This CDR3 has 16 residues. The V segment lost 6 bases and the J segment 7 bases; nucleotides outside the gene matches: 13. CDR3 coding DNA: TGTGCCAGCAGCGAAATCAGCGGGAGGAACTGGAATGAGCAGTTCTTC. It is translated as CASSEISGRNWNEQFF.

There are a few counts of this clone. The chain carries TRBV18 and TRBJ2-1; D perhaps matches TRBD2 (6 bases). Germline V CDR1 and CDR2: KGHSH, LQKENI. This CDR3 comprises 14 residues. Trimming cost V 6 bases and J 6 bases, with 15 bases left between them. CDR3 nucleotides: TGTGCCAGCTCTCCCACCACTAGCACCAATGAGCAGTTCTTC. It is translated as CASSPTTSTNEQFF.

The chain recombines TRBV5-6 with TRBJ1-6; 7 nucleotides align to TRBD1. The germline CDR1 and CDR2 sequences are SGHDT and YYEEEE. V trimming: 4 bases; J trimming: 5 bases; junction bases outside the gene matches: 6. The CDR3 contains 15 residues. The CDR3 sequence is CASSKTGRNNSPLHF. The DNA for the CDR3 is TGTGCCAGCAGCAAGACAGGGAGGAATAATTCACCCCTCCACTTT.

This clone has a single count. The rearrangement uses TRBV7-9 and TRBJ2-2, with TRBD2 identical over 8 bases. This CDR3 is 15 amino acids long. J was trimmed by 4 bases and V by 5 bases; bases with no gene match: 6. Per germline, CDR1 SEHNR and CDR2 FQNEAQ (reference sequence). CDR3 sequence: CASSPTSEGTGELFF. In DNA, the CDR3 is TGTGCCAGCAGCCCGACTAGCGAAGGCACCGGGGAGCTGTTTTTT.